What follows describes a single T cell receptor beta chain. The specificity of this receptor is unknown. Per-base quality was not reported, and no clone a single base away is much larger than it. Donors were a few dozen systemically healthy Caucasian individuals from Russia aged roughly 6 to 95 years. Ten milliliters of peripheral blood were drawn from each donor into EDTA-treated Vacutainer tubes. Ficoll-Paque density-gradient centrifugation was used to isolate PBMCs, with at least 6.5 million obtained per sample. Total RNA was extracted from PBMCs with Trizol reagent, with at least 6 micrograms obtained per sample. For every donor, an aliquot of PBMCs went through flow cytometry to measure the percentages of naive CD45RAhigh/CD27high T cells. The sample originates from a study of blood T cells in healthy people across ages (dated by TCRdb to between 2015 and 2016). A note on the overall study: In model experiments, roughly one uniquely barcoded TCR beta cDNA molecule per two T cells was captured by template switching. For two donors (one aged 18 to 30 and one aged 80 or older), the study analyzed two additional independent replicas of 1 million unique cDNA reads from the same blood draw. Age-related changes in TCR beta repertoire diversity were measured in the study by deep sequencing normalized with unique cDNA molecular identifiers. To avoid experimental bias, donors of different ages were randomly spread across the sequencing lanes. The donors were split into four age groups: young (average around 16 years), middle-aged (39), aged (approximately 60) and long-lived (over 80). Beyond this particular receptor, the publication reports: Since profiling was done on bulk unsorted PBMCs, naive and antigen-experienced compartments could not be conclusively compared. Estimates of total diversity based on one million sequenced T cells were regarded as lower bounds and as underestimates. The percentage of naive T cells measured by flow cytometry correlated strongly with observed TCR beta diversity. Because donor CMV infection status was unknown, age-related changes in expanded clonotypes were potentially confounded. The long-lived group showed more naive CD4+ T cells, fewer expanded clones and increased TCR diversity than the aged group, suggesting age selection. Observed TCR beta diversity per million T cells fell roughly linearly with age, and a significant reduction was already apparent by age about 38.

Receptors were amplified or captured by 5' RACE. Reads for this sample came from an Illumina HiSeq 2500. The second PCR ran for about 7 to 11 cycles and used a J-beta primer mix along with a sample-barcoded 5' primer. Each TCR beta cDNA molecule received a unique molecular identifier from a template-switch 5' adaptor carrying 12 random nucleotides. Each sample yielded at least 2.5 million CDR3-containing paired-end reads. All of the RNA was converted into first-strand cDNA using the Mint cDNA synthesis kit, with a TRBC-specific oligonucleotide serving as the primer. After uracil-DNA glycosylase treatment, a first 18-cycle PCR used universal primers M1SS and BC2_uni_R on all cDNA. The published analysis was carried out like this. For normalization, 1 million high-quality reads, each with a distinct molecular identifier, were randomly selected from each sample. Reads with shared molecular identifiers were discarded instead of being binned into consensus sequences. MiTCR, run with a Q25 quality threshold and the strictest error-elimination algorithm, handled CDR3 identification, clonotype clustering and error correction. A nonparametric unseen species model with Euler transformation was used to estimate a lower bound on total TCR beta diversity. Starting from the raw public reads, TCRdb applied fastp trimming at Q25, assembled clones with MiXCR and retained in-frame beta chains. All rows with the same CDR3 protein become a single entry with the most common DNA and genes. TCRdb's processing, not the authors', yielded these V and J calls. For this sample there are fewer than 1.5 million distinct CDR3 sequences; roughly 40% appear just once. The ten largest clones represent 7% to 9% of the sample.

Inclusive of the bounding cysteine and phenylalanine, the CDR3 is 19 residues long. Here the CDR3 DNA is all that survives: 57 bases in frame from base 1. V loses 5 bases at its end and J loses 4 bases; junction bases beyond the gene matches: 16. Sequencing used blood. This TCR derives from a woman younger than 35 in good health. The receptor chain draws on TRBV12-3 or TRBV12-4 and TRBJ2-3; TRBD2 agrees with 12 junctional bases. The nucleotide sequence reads TGTGCCAGCAGTCTCCGGGGTCCTCCTAGCGGGGGGGCCGCAGATACGCAGTATTTT. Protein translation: CASSLRGPPSGGAADTQYF.